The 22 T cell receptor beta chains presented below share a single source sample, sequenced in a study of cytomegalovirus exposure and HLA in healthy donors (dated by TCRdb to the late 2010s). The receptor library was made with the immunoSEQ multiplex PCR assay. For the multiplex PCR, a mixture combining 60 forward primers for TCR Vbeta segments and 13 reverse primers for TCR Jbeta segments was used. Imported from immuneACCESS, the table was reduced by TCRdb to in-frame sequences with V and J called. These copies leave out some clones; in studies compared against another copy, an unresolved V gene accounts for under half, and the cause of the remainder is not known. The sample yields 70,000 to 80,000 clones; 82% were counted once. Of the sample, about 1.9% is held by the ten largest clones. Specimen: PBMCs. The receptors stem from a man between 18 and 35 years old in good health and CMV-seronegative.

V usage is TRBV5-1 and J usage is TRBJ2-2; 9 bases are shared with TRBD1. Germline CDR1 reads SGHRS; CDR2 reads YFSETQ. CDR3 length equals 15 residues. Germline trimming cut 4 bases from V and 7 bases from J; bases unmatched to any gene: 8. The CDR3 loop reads CASSRDRASGGELFF. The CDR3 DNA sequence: TGCGCCAGCAGCCGGGACAGGGCTTCGGGCGGGGAGCTGTTTTTT.

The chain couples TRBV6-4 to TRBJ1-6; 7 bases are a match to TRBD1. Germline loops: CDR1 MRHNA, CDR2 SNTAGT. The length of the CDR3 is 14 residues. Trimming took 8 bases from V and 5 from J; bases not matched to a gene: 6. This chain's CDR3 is CASGRDSDNSPLHF. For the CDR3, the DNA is TGTGCCAGCGGTCGGGACAGCGATAATTCACCCCTCCACTTT.

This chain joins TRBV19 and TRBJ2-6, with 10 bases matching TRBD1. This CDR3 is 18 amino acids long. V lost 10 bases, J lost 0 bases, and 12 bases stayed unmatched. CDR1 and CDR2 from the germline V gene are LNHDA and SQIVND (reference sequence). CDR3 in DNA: TGTGCCACCACTCCTCCGGGACAGGGGTTCTCTGGGGCCAACGTCCTGACTTTC. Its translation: CATTPPGQGFSGANVLTF.

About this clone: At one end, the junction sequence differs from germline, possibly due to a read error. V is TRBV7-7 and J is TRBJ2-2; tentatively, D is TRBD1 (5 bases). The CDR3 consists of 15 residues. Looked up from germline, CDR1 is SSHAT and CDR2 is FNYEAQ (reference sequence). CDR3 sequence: CASSLEPTVTGELFF. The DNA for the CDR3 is TGTGCTAGCAGCCTCGAACCGACAGTCACCGGGGAGCTGTTTTTT.

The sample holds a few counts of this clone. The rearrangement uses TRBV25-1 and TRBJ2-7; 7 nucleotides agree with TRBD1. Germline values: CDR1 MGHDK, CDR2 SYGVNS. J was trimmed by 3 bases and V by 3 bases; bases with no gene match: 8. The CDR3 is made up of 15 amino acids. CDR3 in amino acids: CASSDVQGVDYEQYF. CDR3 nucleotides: TGTGCCAGCAGTGATGTGCAGGGGGTGGACTACGAGCAGTACTTC.

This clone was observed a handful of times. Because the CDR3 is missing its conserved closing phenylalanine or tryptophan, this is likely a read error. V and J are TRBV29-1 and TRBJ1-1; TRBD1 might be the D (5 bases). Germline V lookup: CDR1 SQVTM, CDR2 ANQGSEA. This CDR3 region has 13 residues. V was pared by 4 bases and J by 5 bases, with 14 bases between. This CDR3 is CSVAGQPGTEAFL. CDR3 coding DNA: TGCAGCGTTGCAGGGCAACCGGGGACTGAAGCTTTCTTG.

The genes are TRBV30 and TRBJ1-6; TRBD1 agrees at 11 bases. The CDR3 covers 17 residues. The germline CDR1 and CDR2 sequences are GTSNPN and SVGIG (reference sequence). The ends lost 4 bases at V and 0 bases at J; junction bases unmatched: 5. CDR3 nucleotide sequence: TGTGCCTGGACAGCCGGGACAGGGGGCTCCTATAATTCACCCCTCCACTTT. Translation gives CAWTAGTGGSYNSPLHF.

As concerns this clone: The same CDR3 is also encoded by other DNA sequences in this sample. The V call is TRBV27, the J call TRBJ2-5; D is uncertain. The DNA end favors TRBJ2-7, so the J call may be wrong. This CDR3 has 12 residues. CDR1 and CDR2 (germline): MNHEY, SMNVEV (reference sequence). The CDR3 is CASSPNSYEQYF. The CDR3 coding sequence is TGTGCCAGCAGTCCAAACTCCTACGAGCAGTACTTC.

The CDR3 DNA is TGTGCCAGCAGCCGGGGGGACAGGGTAAACTATGGCTACACCTTC. Amino acid sequence: CASSRGDRVNYGYTF. The V gene is TRBV5-4, the J gene TRBJ1-2; 9 nucleotides agree with TRBD1. V trimming: 4 bases; J trimming: 2 bases; junction bases outside the gene matches: 6. Germline lookup yields CDR1 SGHNT and CDR2 YYREEE (reference sequence). There are 15 residues in the CDR3.

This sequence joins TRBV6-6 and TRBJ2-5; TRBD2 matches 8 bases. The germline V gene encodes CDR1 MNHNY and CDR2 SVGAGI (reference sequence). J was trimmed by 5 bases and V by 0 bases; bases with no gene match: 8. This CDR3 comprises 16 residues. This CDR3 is CASSYSGLAGSETQYF. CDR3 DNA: TGTGCCAGCAGTTACTCCGGACTAGCTGGTAGCGAGACCCAGTACTTC.

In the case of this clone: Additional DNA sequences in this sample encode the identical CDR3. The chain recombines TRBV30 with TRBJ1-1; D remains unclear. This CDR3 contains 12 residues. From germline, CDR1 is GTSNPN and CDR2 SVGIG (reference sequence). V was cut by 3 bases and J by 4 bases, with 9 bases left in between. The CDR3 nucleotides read TGTGCCTGGAGCCCGGGTGGCACTGAAGCTTTCTTT. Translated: CAWSPGGTEAFF.

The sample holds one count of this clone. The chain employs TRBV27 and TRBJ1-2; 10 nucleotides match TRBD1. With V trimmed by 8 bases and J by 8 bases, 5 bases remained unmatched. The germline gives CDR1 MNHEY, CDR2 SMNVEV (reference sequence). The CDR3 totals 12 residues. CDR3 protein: CASRQGARGYTF. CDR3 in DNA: TGTGCCAGCCGACAGGGGGCGAGGGGCTACACCTTC.

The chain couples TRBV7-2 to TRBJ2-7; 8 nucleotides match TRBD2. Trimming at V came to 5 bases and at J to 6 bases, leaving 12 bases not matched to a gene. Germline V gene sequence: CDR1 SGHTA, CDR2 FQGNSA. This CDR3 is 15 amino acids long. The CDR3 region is CASSLQAGEWSEQYF. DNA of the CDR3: TGTGCCAGCAGCCTCCAAGCGGGAGAATGGAGCGAGCAGTACTTC.

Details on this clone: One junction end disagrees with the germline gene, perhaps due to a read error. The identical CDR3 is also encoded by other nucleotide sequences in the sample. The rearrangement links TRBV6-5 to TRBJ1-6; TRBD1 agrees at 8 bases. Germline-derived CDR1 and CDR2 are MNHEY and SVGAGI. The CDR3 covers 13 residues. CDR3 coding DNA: TGTGCCAGCAGTAGGACAGGGAATTCCCCCCTCCACTTT. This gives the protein CASSRTGNSPLHF.

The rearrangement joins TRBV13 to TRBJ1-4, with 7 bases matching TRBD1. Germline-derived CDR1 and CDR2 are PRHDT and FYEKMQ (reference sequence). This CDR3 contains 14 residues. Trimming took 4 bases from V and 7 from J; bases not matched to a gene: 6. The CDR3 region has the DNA TGTGCCAGCAGCTACCGACAGGGTGGTGAAAAACTGTTTTTT. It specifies CASSYRQGGEKLFF.

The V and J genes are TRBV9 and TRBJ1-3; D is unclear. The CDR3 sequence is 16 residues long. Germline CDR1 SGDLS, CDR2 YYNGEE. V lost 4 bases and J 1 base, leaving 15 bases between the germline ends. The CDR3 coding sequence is TGTGCCAGCAGCCCCCAGTCGAGGTTATCTGGAAACACCATATATTTT. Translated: CASSPQSRLSGNTIYF.

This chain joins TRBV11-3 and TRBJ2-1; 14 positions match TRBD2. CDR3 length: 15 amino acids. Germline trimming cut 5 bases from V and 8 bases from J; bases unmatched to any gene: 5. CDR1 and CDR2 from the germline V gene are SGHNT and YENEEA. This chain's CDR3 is CASSLGTSGGHEQFF. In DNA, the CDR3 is TGTGCCAGCAGCCTCGGGACTAGCGGGGGACATGAGCAGTTCTTC.

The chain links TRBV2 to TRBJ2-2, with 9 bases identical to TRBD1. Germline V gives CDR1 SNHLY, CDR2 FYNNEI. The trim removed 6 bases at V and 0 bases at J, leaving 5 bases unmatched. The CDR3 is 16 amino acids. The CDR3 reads CASSQGQGANTGELFF. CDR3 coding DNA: TGTGCCAGCAGCCAGGGACAGGGTGCGAACACCGGGGAGCTGTTTTTT.

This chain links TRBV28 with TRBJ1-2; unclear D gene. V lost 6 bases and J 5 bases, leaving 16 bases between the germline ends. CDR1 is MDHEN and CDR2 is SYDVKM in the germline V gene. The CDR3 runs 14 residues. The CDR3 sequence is CASRSPPPIYGYTF. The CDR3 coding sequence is TGTGCCAGCAGAAGTCCCCCGCCTATATATGGCTACACCTTC.

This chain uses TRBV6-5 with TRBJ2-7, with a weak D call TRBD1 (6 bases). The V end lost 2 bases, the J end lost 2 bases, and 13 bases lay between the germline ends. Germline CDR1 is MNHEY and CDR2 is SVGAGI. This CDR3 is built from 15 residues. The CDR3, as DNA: TGTGCCAGCAGTTACGGGTATAAGGGGGCCTACGAGCAGTACTTC. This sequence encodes CASSYGYKGAYEQYF.

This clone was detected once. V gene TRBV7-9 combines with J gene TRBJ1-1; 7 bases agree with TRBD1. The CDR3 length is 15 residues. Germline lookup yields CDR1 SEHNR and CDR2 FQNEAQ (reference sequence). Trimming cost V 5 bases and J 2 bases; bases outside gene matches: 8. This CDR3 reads CASSQQGQINTEAFF. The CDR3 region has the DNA TGTGCCAGCAGCCAACAGGGACAGATAAACACTGAAGCTTTCTTT.

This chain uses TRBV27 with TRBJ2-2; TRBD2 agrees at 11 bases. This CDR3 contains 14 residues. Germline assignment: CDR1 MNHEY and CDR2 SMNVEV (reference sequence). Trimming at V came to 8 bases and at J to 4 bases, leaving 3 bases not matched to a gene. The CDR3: CASSGTSGTGELFF. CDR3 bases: TGTGCCAGCTCCGGGACTAGCGGCACCGGGGAGCTGTTTTTT.